The rows below give T cell receptor beta chains drawn from one sample of a study of blood T cell repertoires in COVID-19. The assay was immunoSEQ multiplex PCR, and TCRdb's table has in-frame clones only and misses some. Here the sample spans under 300,000 clones, around four fifths being singletons. The sample comprised peripheral blood. The source is a man aged 25-40 years who had recovered from COVID-19. The CDR3 runs from the conserved cysteine through the conserved F or W. The order of the fields is V gene, J gene, clone size, D gene, CDR3 DNA, CDR3 protein. The D gene is left open where the match is weak. Part of the rows lack a size; the others show once, few, many or a class for expanded clones.

v_call: TRBV2; j_call: TRBJ2-1; clone_size: NA; d_call: TRBD2; cdr3_nt: TGTGCCAGCAGGACTAGCGGGGGTAATGAGCAGTTCTTC; cdr3_aa: CASRTSGGNEQFF
v_call: TRBV2; j_call: TRBJ1-4; clone_size: NA; d_call: TRBD1; cdr3_nt: TGTGCCAGCCGTAGGACAGGGGGTTTGATTGAAAAACTGTTTTTT; cdr3_aa: CASRRTGGLIEKLFF
v_call: TRBV7-7; j_call: TRBJ2-2; clone_size: NA; d_call: NA; cdr3_nt: TGTGCCATTGGCATTTCTAGCTCTGCGAACACCGGGGAGCTGTTTTTT; cdr3_aa: CAIGISSSANTGELFF
v_call: TRBV28; j_call: TRBJ2-3; clone_size: few; d_call: TRBD2; cdr3_nt: TGTGCCAGCAGTAAGCGGGGGAGGAGGACAGATACGCAGTATTTT; cdr3_aa: CASSKRGRRTDTQYF
v_call: TRBV6-5; j_call: TRBJ1-4; clone_size: NA; d_call: TRBD1; cdr3_nt: TGTGCCTCACGGACAGGGGGCTTTGAAAAACTGTTTTTT; cdr3_aa: CASRTGGFEKLFF
v_call: TRBV2; j_call: TRBJ2-2; clone_size: NA; d_call: TRBD1; cdr3_nt: TGTGCCTCCGGGACAGGGAACACCGGGGAGCTGTTTTTT; cdr3_aa: CASGTGNTGELFF
v_call: TRBV9; j_call: TRBJ2-4; clone_size: NA; d_call: TRBD1; cdr3_nt: TGTGCCAGCAGCGCTACACAGGGGAACATTCAGTACTTC; cdr3_aa: CASSATQGNIQYF
v_call: TRBV5-6; j_call: TRBJ2-2; clone_size: NA; d_call: NA; cdr3_nt: TGTGCCAGCGGCCTACAGGGCACCGGGGAGCTGTTTTTT; cdr3_aa: CASGLQGTGELFF
v_call: TRBV24-1; j_call: TRBJ2-3; clone_size: NA; d_call: TRBD1; cdr3_nt: TGTGCCACCAGTGACCGACAGGGAGTGAGAACAGATACGCAGTATTTT; cdr3_aa: CATSDRQGVRTDTQYF
v_call: TRBV2; j_call: TRBJ2-1; clone_size: many; d_call: TRBD2; cdr3_nt: TGTGCCACGGGAAAGGGCGGGGGTTACAATGAGCAGTTCTTC; cdr3_aa: CATGKGGGYNEQFF
v_call: TRBV18; j_call: TRBJ1-5; clone_size: few; d_call: NA; cdr3_nt: TGTGCCAGCTCAGTACAGGGTCATAGCAATCAGCCCCAGCATTTT; cdr3_aa: CASSVQGHSNQPQHF
v_call: TRBV27; j_call: TRBJ1-6; clone_size: NA; d_call: TRBD1; cdr3_nt: TGTGCCAGCAGTAAACAGACAGGGGCTGGTAATTCACCCCTCCACTTT; cdr3_aa: CASSKQTGAGNSPLHF
v_call: TRBV11-3; j_call: TRBJ2-3; clone_size: NA; d_call: NA; cdr3_nt: TGTGCCAGCAGCTCCCGGGCCCGGGGGGATACGCAGTATTTT; cdr3_aa: CASSSRARGDTQYF
v_call: TRBV7-6; j_call: TRBJ2-1; clone_size: NA; d_call: NA; cdr3_nt: TGTGCTAGTTCCGTCAGGGCCTACAATGAGCAGTTCTTC; cdr3_aa: CASSVRAYNEQFF
v_call: TRBV2; j_call: TRBJ2-4; clone_size: NA; d_call: TRBD1; cdr3_nt: TGTGCCAGCAGAGGGACAGTAGCCAAAAACATTCAGTACTTC; cdr3_aa: CASRGTVAKNIQYF
v_call: TRBV3-1/TRBV3-2; j_call: TRBJ1-3; clone_size: NA; d_call: NA; cdr3_nt: TGTGCCAGCAGCCCCCTGGCCAGGTGGGGAAACACCATATATTTT; cdr3_aa: CASSPLARWGNTIYF
v_call: TRBV27; j_call: TRBJ2-3; clone_size: NA; d_call: TRBD2; cdr3_nt: TGTGCCAGCAGTCATACTAGCGGGGGGGCCGCCAGCACAGATACGCAGTATTTT; cdr3_aa: CASSHTSGGAASTDTQYF
v_call: TRBV18; j_call: TRBJ1-4; clone_size: NA; d_call: NA; cdr3_nt: TGTGCCAGCTCACTGTCCGGGGAGATGGAAAAACTGTTTTTT; cdr3_aa: CASSLSGEMEKLFF
v_call: TRBV9; j_call: TRBJ2-7; clone_size: NA; d_call: NA; cdr3_nt: TGTGCCAGCAGCGTAGGCGTGGGGGGTTCCGAGCAGTACTTC; cdr3_aa: CASSVGVGGSEQYF
v_call: TRBV2; j_call: TRBJ2-1; clone_size: NA; d_call: NA; cdr3_nt: TGTGCCAGCAGTGACGTGGTTAGCGGCAATGAGCAGTTCTTC; cdr3_aa: CASSDVVSGNEQFF
v_call: TRBV19; j_call: TRBJ1-6; clone_size: few; d_call: NA; cdr3_nt: TGTGCCAGTACCCAAGGAGGGGCTTTTGAAGAATCACCCCTCCACTTT; cdr3_aa: CASTQGGAFEESPLHF
v_call: TRBV27; j_call: TRBJ2-3; clone_size: once; d_call: NA; cdr3_nt: TGTGCCAGCCAACCCAGGGGGGCCGACACAGATACGCAGTATTTT; cdr3_aa: CASQPRGADTDTQYF
v_call: TRBV5-5; j_call: TRBJ2-1; clone_size: NA; d_call: TRBD1; cdr3_nt: TGTGCCAGCAGCCCAACAGGGGGCTCCTACAATGAGCAGTTCTTC; cdr3_aa: CASSPTGGSYNEQFF
v_call: TRBV7-8; j_call: TRBJ2-6; clone_size: NA; d_call: NA; cdr3_nt: TGTGCCAGCAGCACCCGATCGGGAACTTACTCTGGGGCCAACGTCCTGACTTTC; cdr3_aa: CASSTRSGTYSGANVLTF
v_call: TRBV11-2; j_call: TRBJ2-5; clone_size: NA; d_call: NA; cdr3_nt: TGTGCCAGCAGCCCACGTGGTGGGGGCTGGCAAGAGACCCAGTACTTC; cdr3_aa: CASSPRGGGWQETQYF
v_call: TRBV15; j_call: TRBJ1-1; clone_size: NA; d_call: NA; cdr3_nt: TGTGCCACCAGCAGAGTTACTAACACTGAAGCTTTCTTT; cdr3_aa: CATSRVTNTEAFF
v_call: TRBV1; j_call: TRBJ2-3; clone_size: NA; d_call: NA; cdr3_nt: TGCACCAGCAGCCAAGATTTATCTGGCGGGGGGGCCGGGTTACCAGATACGCAGTATTTT; cdr3_aa: CTSSQDLSGGGAGLPDTQYF
v_call: TRBV7-6; j_call: TRBJ1-4; clone_size: NA; d_call: NA; cdr3_nt: TGTGCCAGCAACCAGGGATTTAATGAAAAACTGTTTTTT; cdr3_aa: CASNQGFNEKLFF
v_call: TRBV19; j_call: TRBJ1-6; clone_size: few; d_call: NA; cdr3_nt: TGTGCCAGTAGCCGTCCCATAGGGGATAATTCACCCCTCCACTTT; cdr3_aa: CASSRPIGDNSPLHF
v_call: TRBV28; j_call: TRBJ2-7; clone_size: NA; d_call: NA; cdr3_nt: TGTGCCAGCAGTTTACTAGTTTACGAGCAGTACTTC; cdr3_aa: CASSLLVYEQYF
v_call: TRBV4-1; j_call: TRBJ2-5; clone_size: NA; d_call: TRBD1; cdr3_nt: TGCGCCAGCAGCCTTGGGACAGAAGAGACCCAGTACTTC; cdr3_aa: CASSLGTEETQYF
v_call: TRBV6-4; j_call: TRBJ2-2; clone_size: few; d_call: NA; cdr3_nt: TGTGCCAGCAGTATCGATGGACAACAAACCGGGGAGCTGTTTTTT; cdr3_aa: CASSIDGQQTGELFF
v_call: TRBV7-6; j_call: TRBJ1-2; clone_size: NA; d_call: TRBD1; cdr3_nt: TGTGCCAGCAGCCCCAGGGGGCGGGAAGGCTACACCTTC; cdr3_aa: CASSPRGREGYTF
v_call: TRBV3-1/TRBV3-2; j_call: TRBJ2-5; clone_size: NA; d_call: NA; cdr3_nt: TGTGCCAGCAGCCCCAGGGAAGAGACCCAGTACTTC; cdr3_aa: CASSPREETQYF
v_call: TRBV5-4; j_call: TRBJ2-5; clone_size: NA; d_call: NA; cdr3_nt: TGTGCCAGCAGCTACCAGGCGGACAGAAAAGAGACCCAGTACTTC; cdr3_aa: CASSYQADRKETQYF
v_call: TRBV5-1; j_call: TRBJ2-2; clone_size: few; d_call: NA; cdr3_nt: TGCGCCAGCAGCGATTCGAGGGCCGGGGAGCTGTTTTTT; cdr3_aa: CASSDSRAGELFF
v_call: TRBV9; j_call: TRBJ2-1; clone_size: medium-sized; d_call: TRBD2; cdr3_nt: TGTGCCAGCAGCGAGACTAGCGGGGGGGCCAATGAGCAGTTCTTC; cdr3_aa: CASSETSGGANEQFF
v_call: TRBV5-4; j_call: TRBJ2-1; clone_size: NA; d_call: NA; cdr3_nt: TGTGCCAGCAGCCCGACCTTGACTCGCGGGGACAATGAGCAGTTCTTC; cdr3_aa: CASSPTLTRGDNEQFF
v_call: TRBV7-2; j_call: TRBJ2-3; clone_size: NA; d_call: TRBD2; cdr3_nt: TGTGCCAGCAGTCCCCGCGGGGGGCGTGGAACGCAGTATTTT; cdr3_aa: CASSPRGGRGTQYF
v_call: TRBV21-1; j_call: TRBJ2-1; clone_size: NA; d_call: NA; cdr3_nt: TGTGCCAGCAGCAAATACTCGCTCTTC; cdr3_aa: CASSKYSLF
v_call: TRBV5-1; j_call: TRBJ1-3; clone_size: NA; d_call: TRBD1; cdr3_nt: TGCGCCAGCAGCTTGGGACAGGGCCCTAGTGGAAACACCATATATTTT; cdr3_aa: CASSLGQGPSGNTIYF
v_call: TRBV6-6; j_call: TRBJ2-1; clone_size: NA; d_call: NA; cdr3_nt: TGTGCCAGCTCCCCGGGGGGCAGGACCTACAATGAGCAGTTCTTC; cdr3_aa: CASSPGGRTYNEQFF
v_call: TRBV11-2; j_call: TRBJ2-1; clone_size: NA; d_call: NA; cdr3_nt: TGTGCCAGCAGCTTAGTGCGGGGAAAGTTGGATGAGCAGTTCTTC; cdr3_aa: CASSLVRGKLDEQFF
v_call: TRBV7-9; j_call: TRBJ2-2; clone_size: few; d_call: NA; cdr3_nt: TGTGCCAGCAGCACGTCCAGCACCGGGGAGCTGTTTTTT; cdr3_aa: CASSTSSTGELFF
v_call: TRBV7-8; j_call: TRBJ2-3; clone_size: NA; d_call: NA; cdr3_nt: TGTGCCAGCAGCCCCGGGGTAAGGCGCGCAGATACGCAGTATTTT; cdr3_aa: CASSPGVRRADTQYF
v_call: TRBV29-1; j_call: TRBJ2-7; clone_size: once; d_call: NA; cdr3_nt: TGCAGCGTTGAGGGGGGACAGTCCTACGAGCAGTACTTC; cdr3_aa: CSVEGGQSYEQYF
v_call: TRBV7-3; j_call: TRBJ2-3; clone_size: NA; d_call: TRBD2; cdr3_nt: TGTGCCAGCAGCTTATTTGGGACTAGCGGGGGCTTGACTACGCAGTATTTT; cdr3_aa: CASSLFGTSGGLTTQYF